This T cell receptor beta chain originates from a study of identical twins. Overall study results and limits: There was more out-of-frame TCR alpha sharing in monozygotic twins than models estimated.

As concerns this clonotype: Antigen specificity is unknown. The junction departs from germline at one end; a sequencing error may be responsible.

TCRdb re-derived calls from the 5' RACE reads in MiXCR, one entry per CDR3 protein. Counted here are about 530,000 distinct CDR3 sequences, about 22% occurring once; the ten biggest clones make up approximately 0.49%. The CDR3 consists of 14 residues. These data also featured in a second study, about yellow fever vaccine responses in identical twins.

The chain recombines TRBV12-3 or TRBV12-4 with TRBJ2-5; no clear D. Sample: CD4+ T cells sorted from blood. This receptor was taken from a woman under 30 in good health. The CDR3 region has the DNA TGTGACAGCAGTTTACCTCCTTGGTTGGAGACCCAGTACTTC. It codes for CDSSLPPWLETQYF.